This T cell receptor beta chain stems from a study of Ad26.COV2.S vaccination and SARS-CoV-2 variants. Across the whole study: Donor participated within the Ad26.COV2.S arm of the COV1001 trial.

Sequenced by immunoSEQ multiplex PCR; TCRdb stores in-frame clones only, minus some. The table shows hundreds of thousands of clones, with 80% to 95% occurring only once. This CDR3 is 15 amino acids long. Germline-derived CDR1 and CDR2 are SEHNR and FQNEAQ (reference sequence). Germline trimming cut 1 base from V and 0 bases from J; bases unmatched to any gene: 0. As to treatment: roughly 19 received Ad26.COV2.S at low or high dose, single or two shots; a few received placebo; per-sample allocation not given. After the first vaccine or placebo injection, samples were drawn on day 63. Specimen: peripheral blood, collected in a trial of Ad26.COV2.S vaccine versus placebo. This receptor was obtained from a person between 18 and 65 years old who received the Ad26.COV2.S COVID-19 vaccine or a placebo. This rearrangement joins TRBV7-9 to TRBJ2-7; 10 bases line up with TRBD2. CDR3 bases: TGTGCCAGCAGCTTAGTAGCGGGAGGCTCCTACGAGCAGTACTTC. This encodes CASSLVAGGSYEQYF.